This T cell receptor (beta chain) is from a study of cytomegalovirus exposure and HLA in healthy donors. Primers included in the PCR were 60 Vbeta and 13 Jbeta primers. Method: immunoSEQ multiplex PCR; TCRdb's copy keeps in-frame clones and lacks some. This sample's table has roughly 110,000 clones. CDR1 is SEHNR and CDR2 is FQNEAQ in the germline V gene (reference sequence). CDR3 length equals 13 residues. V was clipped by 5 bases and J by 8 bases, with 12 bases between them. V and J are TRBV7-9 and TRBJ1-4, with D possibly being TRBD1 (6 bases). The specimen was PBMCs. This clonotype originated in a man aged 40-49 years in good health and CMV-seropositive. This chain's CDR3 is CASSLGDREKLFF. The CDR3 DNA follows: TGTGCCAGCAGCCTAGGCGACAGGGAAAAACTGTTTTTT.